These T cell receptor beta chains were read from a single sample in a study of blood T cell repertoires in COVID-19. Profiling relied on immunoSEQ multiplex PCR, and the TCRdb table lists in-frame clones only, not all of them. The sample contains 110,000 or so clones, about 85% of which appear only once. The source material was peripheral blood. The source of these receptors is a man aged 55-75 years with acute or convalescent COVID-19. The conserved cysteine and the conserved F or W are not part of the CDR3 here.

>TRBV5-5
ASSPGQGWNTIY
>TRBV9
ASSVSEGRGTQY
>TRBV7-9
ASSPGAGGPEEQY
>TRBV19
ASRFFPGTVNYGYT
>TRBV9
ASSVQGTDTQY
>TRBV3-1/TRBV3-2
ASSQITGMNIQY
>TRBV18
ASSPVTGIHTGELF
>TRBV6-5
ASNVQVSAEAF
>TRBV30
AWSVATSGTETQY
>TRBV5-1
ASSVGQGGGRTEAF
>TRBV6-5
ASSPGGGGRETQY
>TRBV20-1
SASPEGGILSSYEQY
>TRBV6-6
ASIGGQGGTNTEAF
>TRBV6-6
ASSAGRSTDTQY
>TRBV4-2
ASSLSRGGQF
>TRBV6-5
ATLSRGLSNYGYT
>TRBV15
ATSRGRAEYNEQF
>TRBV12-3/TRBV12-4
ASTGGGYGYT
>TRBV30
AWTGGGNTEAF
>TRBV2
ASSDHSYGYT
>TRBV3-1/TRBV3-2
ASSQGSYGRSTDTQY
>TRBV28
AALKQAGGGQY
>TRBV10-3
AIRGQPNEKLF
>TRBV11-3
ASKKRTSTDTQY
>TRBV7-2
ASSFAPGVSYNEQF
>TRBV28
ASSGRGVTEAF
>TRBV27
ASSLTPGGEQF
>TRBV30
AWSWQGNEQY
>TRBV7-2
ASSLLAGGYEQY
>TRBV4-2
ASSQGGAGNTIY
>TRBV7-9
ASSLARLAVFTDTQY
>TRBV5-1
ASSADRGSEKLF
>TRBV6-6
ASRAGPDGSPLH
>TRBV5-4
ASRGGLANTGELF
>TRBV5-4
ASGSTGELETQY
>TRBV6-5
ASSYSGTGTGELF
>TRBV6-2/TRBV6-3
ASSRPVPPGLVNADTQY
>TRBV28
ASSQRFYSNQPQH
>TRBV12-3/TRBV12-4
ASSLNSLTEAF
>TRBV9
ASSVAQGLTYEQY
>TRBV19
ASSIDRAAPQAF
>TRBV4-1
ASSPLTGANQPQH
>TRBV29-1
SPPRREVGVSSYEQY
>TRBV19
ASMDSLRSGYT
>TRBV19
ASSKSGGSTDTQY
>TRBV5-6
ASSYPGQGVNSGNTIY
>TRBV9
ASSVDPGTGELF
>TRBV25-1
ASSEAGLSSYEQY
>TRBV7-3
ASSFDSRTGELF
>TRBV5-6
ASSLPETGDTQY
>TRBV7-9
ASTPATSGYEQY
>TRBV5-4
ASSLEPGQGGSPLH
>TRBV27
ASRRQGGNYGYT